The 16 T cell receptor beta chains in this list originate from one sample, sequenced in a study of blood T cell repertoires in COVID-19. The data were produced by immunoSEQ multiplex PCR, yet TCRdb's version contains in-frame clones alone and is incomplete. The sample carries 80,000 to 100,000 clones, roughly 82% recorded once. The sequenced material came from peripheral blood. The source of these receptors is a man between 65 and 85 years old with active or convalescent COVID-19.

J is TRBJ1-2 and V is TRBV30; 10 nucleotides match TRBD1. V dropped 0 bases and J dropped 8; count of bases not matched to a gene: 6. The length of the CDR3 is 14 residues. The germline V gene has CDR1 GTSNPN and CDR2 SVGIG (reference sequence). CDR3 bases: TGTGCCTGGAGTGTACGGGGGACAGGGGCGGGCTACACCTTC. It codes for CAWSVRGTGAGYTF.

This clone was recorded a few times. This chain connects TRBV5-1 to TRBJ1-2; D possibly corresponds to TRBD1 (6 bases). The CDR3 has 14 amino acids. Looked up from germline, CDR1 is SGHRS and CDR2 is YFSETQ. V gave up 0 bases and J gave up 5 bases, with 11 bases separating them. The CDR3 protein is CASSLAGDIYGYTF. The CDR3, as DNA: TGCGCCAGCAGCTTGGCTGGGGACATTTATGGCTACACCTTC.

This clone came up once. This chain joins TRBV7-2 and TRBJ2-1; possible D gene TRBD1, 5 bases. CDR1 and CDR2 (germline): SGHTA, FQGNSA. The CDR3 totals 14 residues. Trimming pared 2 bases from V and 4 bases from J, leaving 9 bases between. Written as DNA, the CDR3 is TGTGCCAGCAGCTTAAAGACAGCTTACAATGAGCAGTTCTTC. Protein product: CASSLKTAYNEQFF.

The chain is built from TRBV19 and TRBJ1-2, with 9 bases matching TRBD1. Germline lookup yields CDR1 LNHDA and CDR2 SQIVND (reference sequence). This CDR3 contains 15 residues. The V and J ends lost 8 bases and 6 bases, in that order; junction bases with no gene match: 13. CDR3 nucleotides: TGTGCCAGTGTGATGGGACAGGGCGATTCGGATGGCTACACCTTC. Translated: CASVMGQGDSDGYTF.

This chain links TRBV25-1 with TRBJ2-3; 8 nucleotides line up with TRBD2. The germline gives CDR1 MGHDK, CDR2 SYGVNS. Losses at the gene ends were 6 bases for V and 5 bases for J; bases not matched to a gene: 16. The CDR3 is 17 residues long. For the CDR3, the DNA is TGTGCCAGCAGAGGCATAATTGGGAGCGGGGGTGGAGATACGCAGTATTTT. This codes for CASRGIIGSGGGDTQYF.

The CDR3 loop reads CASSPHLWRAKGNTEAFF. CDR3 sequence (DNA): TGTGCCAGCAGCCCCCATCTTTGGAGGGCCAAGGGGAACACTGAAGCTTTCTTT. V and J are TRBV11-2 and TRBJ1-1; D not resolved. This CDR3 has 18 residues. The V gene's germline CDR1 is SGHAT and CDR2 FQNNGV. The V end lost 5 bases, the J end lost 1 base, and 23 bases lay between the germline ends.

The chain employs TRBV2 and TRBJ1-3; possibly TRBD1 for D (6 bases). CDR1 is SNHLY, CDR2 FYNNEI, per germline. V was cut by 0 bases and J by 1 base, with 7 bases left in between. The CDR3 contains 15 residues. The CDR3 sequence: CASSEADRSGNTIYF. The CDR3 nucleotides are TGTGCCAGCAGTGAAGCAGACAGGTCTGGAAACACCATATATTTT.

This clone was seen only a few times. The DNA of the CDR3 is TGTGCCAGCAGCACCAACCGGCCACTAGCGGGGGTCCGCAATGAGCAGTTCTTC. Its protein is CASSTNRPLAGVRNEQFF. The chain employs TRBV7-8 and TRBJ2-1, with 11 nucleotides matching TRBD2. The CDR3 totals 18 residues. The germline CDR1 and CDR2 sequences are SGHVS and FQNEAQ. V trimming: 5 bases; J trimming: 6 bases; junction bases outside the gene matches: 15.

The chain employs TRBV18 and TRBJ2-3; TRBD2 matches 9 bases. V was clipped by 6 bases and J by 2 bases; unmatched bases: 9. CDR3 size: 16 residues. Looked up from germline, CDR1 is KGHSH and CDR2 is LQKENI. DNA for the CDR3: TGTGCCAGCTCGATGGAAGCGGGGGGCACCACAGATACGCAGTATTTT. Translating gives CASSMEAGGTTDTQYF. Drawing the rest from reference TRBV18 and TRBJ2-3, the complete variable domain is NAGVMQNPRHLVRRRGQEARLRCSPMKGHSHVYWYRQLPEEGLKFMVYLQKENIIDESGMPKERFSAEFPKEGPSILRIQQVVRGDSAAYFCASSMEAGGTTDTQYFGPGTRLTVL.

This chain joins TRBV28 and TRBJ2-6, with TRBD2 as a possible D gene (6 bases). V was shortened by 6 bases and J by 0 bases, with 21 bases between the two germline ends. The CDR3 is made up of 19 amino acids. The germline V gene encodes CDR1 MDHEN and CDR2 SYDVKM. CDR3 sequence reads: CASSLRGTGDRSGANVLTF. CDR3 DNA sequence: TGTGCCAGCAGCCTCCGTGGGACTGGTGATCGCTCTGGGGCCAACGTCCTGACTTTC.

V is TRBV5-6 and J is TRBJ2-5; 8 bases map to TRBD2. The CDR3 is made up of 16 amino acids. Germline values: CDR1 SGHDT, CDR2 YYEEEE. V lost 4 bases and J lost 5; bases outside the gene matches: 13. CDR3 residues: CASSHRAAGVRETQYF. The CDR3 DNA reads TGTGCCAGCAGCCACCGGGCAGCGGGGGTTCGGGAGACCCAGTACTTC.

The rearrangement links TRBV5-1 to TRBJ2-5, with TRBD2 matching 9 bases. Germline CDR1 and CDR2: SGHRS and YFSETQ. J gave up 1 base and V 4 bases, and 5 bases lay outside the gene matches. The CDR3 extends over 15 amino acids. CDR3 DNA: TGCGCCAGCAGCGTTAGCGGGGGCCCCCAAGAGACCCAGTACTTC. Translating gives CASSVSGGPQETQYF.

This sequence joins TRBV5-6 and TRBJ2-5; D unresolved. Per germline, CDR1 SGHDT and CDR2 YYEEEE. V was pared by 7 bases and J by 2 bases, with 12 bases between. The CDR3 totals 13 residues. CDR3 in DNA: TGTGCCAGCGGCCTTTGGGCGCAAGAGACCCAGTACTTC. This sequence encodes CASGLWAQETQYF. The entire variable domain, with the rest obtained from reference TRBV5-6 and TRBJ2-5, is as follows: DAGVTQSPTHLIKTRGQQVTLRCSPKSGHDTVSWYQQALGQGPQFIFQYYEEEERQRGNFPDRFSGHQFPNYSSELNVNALLLGDSALYLCASGLWAQETQYFGPGTRLLVL.

The chain combines TRBV4-2 with TRBJ2-3; 7 bases are a match to TRBD2. The CDR3 runs to 16 residues. Germline assignment: CDR1 LGHNA and CDR2 YNFKEQ. The V gene end was trimmed by 1 base and the J gene end by 8 bases; junction bases not matched to a gene: 12. CDR3 in DNA: TGTGCCAGCAGCCAAGTTGTGGGACTATCAGGCGGTACGCAGTATTTT. It encodes CASSQVVGLSGGTQYF.

The rearrangement joins TRBV19 to TRBJ2-3, with TRBD2 matching 7 bases. This CDR3 has 15 amino acids. V lost 0 bases to trimming and J lost 5 bases; unmatched junction nucleotides: 5. The germline gives CDR1 LNHDA, CDR2 SQIVND (reference sequence). The CDR3 DNA is TGTGCCAGTAGTATAGAGGCGGGGGAGGGAGATACGCAGTATTTT. It is translated as CASSIEAGEGDTQYF.

The gene calls are TRBV4-2 and TRBJ2-1; 12 nucleotides agree with TRBD2. J was trimmed by 10 bases and V by 0 bases; bases with no gene match: 7. The CDR3 is 16 residues long. CDR1 is LGHNA, CDR2 YNFKEQ, per germline. CDR3 DNA sequence: TGTGCCAGCAGCCAAGATTTGGGGCTAGCGGGAGGGGAGCAGTTCTTC. Encoded protein: CASSQDLGLAGGEQFF.